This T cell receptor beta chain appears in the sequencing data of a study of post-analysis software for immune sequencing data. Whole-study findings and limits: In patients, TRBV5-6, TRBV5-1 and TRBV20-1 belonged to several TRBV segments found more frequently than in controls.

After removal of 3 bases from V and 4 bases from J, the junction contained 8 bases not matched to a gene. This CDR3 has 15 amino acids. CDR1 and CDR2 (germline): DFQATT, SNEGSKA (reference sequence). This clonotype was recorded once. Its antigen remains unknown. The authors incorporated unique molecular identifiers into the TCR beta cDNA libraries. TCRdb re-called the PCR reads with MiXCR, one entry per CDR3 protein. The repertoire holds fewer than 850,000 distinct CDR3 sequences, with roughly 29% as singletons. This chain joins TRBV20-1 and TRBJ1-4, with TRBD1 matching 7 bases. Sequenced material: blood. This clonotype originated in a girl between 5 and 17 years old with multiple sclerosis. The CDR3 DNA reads TGCAGTGCTAGCCTCGACCGACAGGGTAATGAAAAACTGTTTTTT. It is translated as CSASLDRQGNEKLFF.